The clone carrying this T cell receptor (beta chain) was picked up a small number of times. What it recognizes is unknown. This record comes from a study of regulatory T cells in long-lasting Graves disease. Overall study findings and caveats: Persistent cases of Graves' showed reduced TCR diversity relative to newly diagnosed patients.

V was trimmed by 5 bases and J by 6 bases, leaving 13 bases between them. Looked up from germline, CDR1 is SGHTA and CDR2 is FQGTGA. This CDR3 spans 13 amino acids. Arm-PCR with iRepertoire HTBI primers amplified the CDR3 regions for these TCR beta libraries. Each CDR3 protein is one row after TCRdb ran MiXCR on the multiplex PCR reads. The repertoire holds about 520,000 distinct CDR3 sequences, with approximately 12% as singletons. Time point specified: newly diagnosed GD, antithyroid drugs for less than 3 months. Making the TCR library involved RNA that had been extracted from PBMCs. Graves' disease was diagnosed by American Thyroid Association guidelines. The sample was also linked to a second study, of T cells in Graves' hyperthyroidism and ophthalmopathy. That paper notes: The TCR CDR3 first-round RT-PCR relied on the HTBI primer set.

Source: peripheral blood mononuclear cells (PBMCs), taken at new diagnosis, from a patient treated with antithyroid drugs. The chain has TRBV7-3 and TRBJ1-1; D possibly corresponds to TRBD1 (6 bases). The clonotype originates from a woman in her twenties or thirties with Graves disease. The CDR3 is CASSPHREAEAFF. The CDR3 coding sequence is TGTGCCAGCAGCCCTCACAGGGAAGCTGAAGCTTTCTTT.